This T cell receptor (beta chain) was captured in a study of cytomegalovirus exposure and HLA in healthy donors. Concerning this clone itself: Its antigen is not known.

Study results and limitations: Rarity marked most TCR sequences, yet some public TCRs occurred in many donors. It is likely that the observed cluster of highly shared sequence variants was a sequencing artifact. Because they were indistinguishable, some V segments, including TRBV6-2 and TRBV6-3, were excluded.

PCR employed 60 Vbeta and 13 Jbeta primers. Some clones are missing from TCRdb's copy, which holds only in-frame ones; the method was immunoSEQ multiplex PCR. The data contain about 150,000 clones, around 80% of them singletons. There are 14 residues in the CDR3. Germline V CDR1 and CDR2: LNHDA, SQIVND (reference sequence). V was shortened by 5 bases and J by 5 bases, with 13 bases between the two germline ends. Sample: PBMCs. The receptor was derived from a man younger than 35 in good health and CMV-seropositive. V and J are TRBV19 and TRBJ2-1; tentatively, D is TRBD2 (6 bases). DNA for the CDR3: TGTGCCAGTAGTCCTGGAGGGAGTGACAATGAGCAGTTCTTC. Protein: CASSPGGSDNEQFF.